The 30 T cell receptor beta chains presented below share a single source sample, sequenced in a study of shared clonotypes between healthy human individuals. Some clones are missing from TCRdb's copy, which holds only in-frame ones; the method was immunoSEQ multiplex PCR. The table lists 950,000 to 1,100,000 clones, around 76% of them singletons. The material sequenced was memory CD4+ T cells sorted from blood. Stated subset: CD45RA-negative fraction. These receptor sequences come from a man between 18 and 29 years old in good health.

This chain links TRBV19 with TRBJ2-5, with a possible D match to TRBD1 (6 bases). V was pared by 9 bases and J by 3 bases, with 11 bases between. The CDR3 consists of 12 residues. CDR1 is LNHDA and CDR2 is SQIVND in the germline V gene (reference sequence). The CDR3 spells CASQDRKETQYF. The CDR3 bases are TGTGCCAGCCAAGACAGGAAAGAGACCCAGTACTTC.

The gene calls are TRBV7-2 and TRBJ2-7, with D possibly matching TRBD1 (6 bases). The CDR3 is 16 amino acids. The germline gives CDR1 SGHTA, CDR2 FQGNSA. Trimming shortened V by 2 bases and J by 3 bases, and 17 bases separated the two germline ends. The CDR3 sequence: CASSLSLGRGNYEQYF. The CDR3, as DNA: TGTGCCAGCAGCTTATCGTTGGGCAGGGGAAACTACGAGCAGTACTTC.

The rearrangement uses TRBV7-3 and TRBJ1-1, with no clear D. V lost 4 bases and J lost 5, with 11 bases in between. The CDR3 has 13 amino acids. CDR1 and CDR2 (germline): SGHTA, FQGTGA. The CDR3 loop is CASSSKRETEAFF. In nucleotides, the CDR3 is TGTGCCAGCAGCTCTAAAAGGGAGACTGAAGCTTTCTTT.

This clone was seen once. The chain employs TRBV10-2 and TRBJ1-5; a weak D match, TRBD1 (5 bases). The CDR3 is 13 residues long. Germline V CDR1 and CDR2: WSHSY, SAAADI. Trimming removed 0 bases from V and 10 bases from J, with 10 bases in between. The CDR3 sequence is CASSESTGLPQHF. CDR3 in DNA: TGCGCCAGCAGTGAGTCGACGGGGCTACCCCAGCATTTT.

The CDR3 coding sequence is TGTGCCAGCTCACCATCAATCTTCGGCGGGAACACTGAAGCTTTCTTT. This codes for CASSPSIFGGNTEAFF. This chain links TRBV18 with TRBJ1-1; D is uncertain. Germline CDR1 reads KGHSH; CDR2 reads LQKENI. This CDR3 is built from 16 residues. V lost 2 bases, J lost 1 base, and 14 bases lay in between.

On this clone: Other DNA sequences of this sample code for an identical CDR3. The V gene is TRBV30, the J gene TRBJ2-7; maybe TRBD1 (6 bases). The CDR3 spans 14 residues. Germline assignment: CDR1 GTSNPN and CDR2 SVGIG (reference sequence). V lost 0 bases and J 1 base, leaving 10 bases between the germline ends. DNA of the CDR3: TGTGCCTGGAGTGTAGGGGGAACGTCCTACGAGCAGTACTTC. Protein product: CAWSVGGTSYEQYF.

The V gene is TRBV28, the J gene TRBJ1-3; D may be TRBD1 (6 bases). The germline gives CDR1 MDHEN, CDR2 SYDVKM. V lost 8 bases and J 2 bases, leaving 10 bases between the germline ends. CDR3 length equals 13 residues. The CDR3 DNA sequence: TGTGCCAGCGGACAGCGTCCTGGAAACACCATATATTTT. Its translation is CASGQRPGNTIYF.

The gene calls are TRBV28 and TRBJ1-1; D is uncertain. Per the germline V gene, CDR1 is MDHEN and CDR2 is SYDVKM. This CDR3 region has 17 residues. V lost 1 base, J lost 0 bases, and 15 bases lay in between. This CDR3 is CASSLFIWTGMNTEAFF. CDR3 DNA: TGTGCCAGCAGTTTATTCATTTGGACGGGAATGAACACTGAAGCTTTCTTT. Full variable domain (remainder filled in from reference TRBV28 and TRBJ1-1): DVKVTQSSRYLVKRTGEKVFLECVQDMDHENMFWYRQDPGLGLRLIYFSYDVKMKEKGDIPEGYSVSREKKERFSLILESASTNQTSMYLCASSLFIWTGMNTEAFFGQGTRLTVV.

This clone was seen once. This sequence joins TRBV7-9 and TRBJ2-5, with 7 bases identical to TRBD1. The CDR3 is made up of 14 amino acids. Looked up from germline, CDR1 is SEHNR and CDR2 is FQNEAQ (reference sequence). V lost 1 base to trimming and J lost 4 bases; unmatched junction nucleotides: 3. CDR3 coding DNA: TGTGCCAGCAGCTTAGGACAGGGAATAGAGACCCAGTACTTC. This codes for CASSLGQGIETQYF.

The V gene is TRBV4-1, the J gene TRBJ2-5; a possible D gene is TRBD2 (5 bases). CDR1 is MGHRA, CDR2 YSYEKL, per germline. Trimming removed 1 base at V and 1 base at J, with 16 bases between. CDR3 length equals 17 residues. The CDR3 reads CASSQAGSKKTQETQYF. CDR3 DNA: TGCGCCAGCAGCCAAGCGGGATCCAAGAAGACCCAAGAGACCCAGTACTTC.

This chain links TRBV7-2 with TRBJ2-3; a possible D gene is TRBD2 (6 bases). CDR1 and CDR2 (germline): SGHTA, FQGNSA. CDR3 length: 15 amino acids. Deletions cut 4 bases from V and 4 bases from J, with 15 bases between. The CDR3 reads CASSSGGRNADTQYF. The CDR3 DNA follows: TGTGCCAGCAGCTCGGGTGGGAGGAACGCAGATACGCAGTATTTT.

This chain connects TRBV7-2 to TRBJ2-7; no clear D. The CDR3 consists of 14 residues. Germline V gene lookup returns CDR1 SGHTA and CDR2 FQGNSA. V dropped 2 bases and J dropped 4 bases, with 12 bases sitting between them. The CDR3 DNA is TGTGCCAGCAGCTTATATCAAGAAACTTACGAGCAGTACTTC. Residues: CASSLYQETYEQYF.

V gene TRBV19 combines with J gene TRBJ2-7; 11 nucleotides match TRBD2. Per the germline V gene, CDR1 is LNHDA and CDR2 is SQIVND (reference sequence). V shed 8 bases, J shed 3 bases, and the junction held 3 bases outside the gene matches. The CDR3 runs 13 residues. CDR3 sequence: CASGTSGSYEQYF. The CDR3 nucleotides are TGTGCCAGTGGTACTAGCGGGAGCTACGAGCAGTACTTC.

The J gene is TRBJ2-5, the V gene TRBV29-1; D is ambiguous. V shed 7 bases and J shed 5 bases, with 14 bases lying between them. The CDR3 runs to 12 residues. Germline V lookup: CDR1 SQVTM, CDR2 ANQGSEA. The CDR3 nucleotides read TGCAGCGCTGGGATGTTCGTTGAGACCCAGTACTTC. It translates to CSAGMFVETQYF.

The chain recombines TRBV7-2 with TRBJ2-7, with TRBD1 matching 8 bases. J was trimmed by 4 bases and V by 1 base; bases with no gene match: 6. Germline V gives CDR1 SGHTA, CDR2 FQGNSA. CDR3 length: 15 residues. The DNA for the CDR3 is TGTGCCAGCAGCTTAGGTTCAGGGGGCTCATACGAGCAGTACTTC. It yields the protein CASSLGSGGSYEQYF.

This chain joins TRBV6-5 and TRBJ1-2; no reliable D call. This CDR3 is 12 amino acids long. The V end was cut by 9 bases, the J end by 5 bases, with 13 bases between. The germline gives CDR1 MNHEY, CDR2 SVGAGI. The CDR3 bases are TGTGCCAGTTCATCACGGGCGTATGGCTACACCTTC. This codes for CASSSRAYGYTF.

The chain employs TRBV9 and TRBJ2-3, with unresolved D. The CDR3 length is 13 residues. CDR1 and CDR2 from the germline V gene are SGDLS and YYNGEE. With 1 base removed from V and 3 bases from J, the gap between germline ends came to 6 bases. CDR3 sequence (DNA): TGTGCCAGCAGCGTACTGGAGACAGATACGCAGTATTTT. Amino acids: CASSVLETDTQYF.

CDR3: CASTPEPRRFRYDTDTQYF. The CDR3 DNA follows: TGCGCCAGCACGCCGGAACCCCGTAGGTTCAGGTACGACACAGATACGCAGTATTTT. The chain employs TRBV10-1 and TRBJ2-3; D is unclear. Germline V gene data show CDR1 as WNHNN and CDR2 as SYGVQD (reference sequence). The CDR3 length is 19 residues. Trimming pared 7 bases from V and 2 bases from J, leaving 28 bases between.

The rearrangement links TRBV12-5 to TRBJ2-3, with 8 nucleotides matching TRBD2. CDR1 is LGHNT and CDR2 is FRNRAP in the germline V gene. Trimming cost V 3 bases and J 4 bases; bases outside gene matches: 9. The CDR3 length is 16 residues. CDR3 sequence (DNA): TGTGCTAGTGGTTTCGGTAGCGGGATAATTGCAGATACGCAGTATTTT. Translated, it gives CASGFGSGIIADTQYF.

The chain links TRBV28 to TRBJ2-7, with TRBD2 as a possible D gene (5 bases). The CDR3 spans 12 residues. V was shortened by 10 bases and J by 0 bases, with 10 bases between the two germline ends. Germline V gene data show CDR1 as MDHEN and CDR2 as SYDVKM. The CDR3 DNA reads TGTGCCACGGACTCTAGCTCCTACGAGCAGTACTTC. Encoded protein: CATDSSSYEQYF.

The CDR3 nucleotides read TGTGCCAGCAGCTTGGTGGTCTTTGCCGAAGCTTTCTTT. Its translation is CASSLVVFAEAFF. V usage is TRBV5-5 and J usage is TRBJ1-1; D call uncertain. V was cut by 0 bases and J by 8 bases, with 11 bases left in between. The germline V gene has CDR1 SGHKS and CDR2 YYEKEE (reference sequence). This CDR3 has 13 residues.

This sequence joins TRBV30 and TRBJ2-6; no clear D gene. CDR3 length equals 15 residues. Between the trimmed V and J ends, which lost 7 bases and 0 bases, there was a span of 13 bases. Per the germline V gene, CDR1 is GTSNPN and CDR2 is SVGIG (reference sequence). CDR3 region: CASEWVHSGANVLTF. The CDR3 bases are TGTGCCTCCGAGTGGGTGCACTCTGGGGCCAACGTCCTGACTTTC.

This clone was observed once. The chain is built from TRBV18 and TRBJ2-7, with a tentative D call TRBD1 (5 bases). V lost 3 bases and J 6 bases, leaving 18 bases between the germline ends. The V gene's germline CDR1 is KGHSH and CDR2 LQKENI. This CDR3 has 15 residues. The CDR3 protein is CASSPNGQGSAEQYF. The CDR3 coding sequence is TGTGCCAGCTCACCCAACGGGCAGGGATCTGCCGAGCAGTACTTC.

The chain has TRBV4-3 and TRBJ2-3; D is possibly TRBD1 (6 bases). Trimming shortened V by 4 bases and J by 2 bases, and 10 bases separated the two germline ends. The CDR3 runs 14 residues. Germline V gene data show CDR1 as LGHNA and CDR2 as YSLEER. The CDR3 loop reads CASSLAGDTDTQYF. In DNA form, the CDR3 reads TGCGCCAGCAGCCTGGCAGGGGACACAGATACGCAGTATTTT.

This chain joins TRBV7-6 and TRBJ2-2; TRBD2 agrees at 7 bases. J gave up 1 base and V 1 base, and 3 bases lay outside the gene matches. CDR1 is SGHVS and CDR2 is FNYEAQ in the germline V gene. The CDR3 is made up of 16 amino acids. For the CDR3, the DNA is TGTGCCAGCAGCTTAGTGGCTAGCGGGAACACCGGGGAGCTGTTTTTT. Its translation: CASSLVASGNTGELFF.

This clone was picked up a small number of times. The chain recombines TRBV6-5 with TRBJ2-1, with D possibly matching TRBD1 (5 bases). V was pared by 2 bases and J by 6 bases, with 14 bases between. CDR1 MNHEY and CDR2 SVGAGI come from the germline V gene. This CDR3 spans 15 amino acids. CDR3 sequence reads: CASSYGSGSINEQFF. The CDR3 DNA reads as TGTGCCAGCAGTTACGGATCAGGGTCAATCAATGAGCAGTTCTTC.

Of note for this clone: A much larger clonotype is one base distant, so this may be a read error. V gene TRBV5-1 combines with J gene TRBJ1-6; weak D call: TRBD1 (6 bases). With 4 bases removed from V and 6 bases from J, the gap between germline ends came to 8 bases. Germline CDR1 and CDR2: SGHRS and YFSETQ. The CDR3 is 13 amino acids. The CDR3 DNA sequence: TGCGCCAGCAGCCCGGACAGTAATTCACCCCTCCACTTT. It is translated as CASSPDSNSPLHF.

The CDR3 nucleotides read TGTGCCAGCAGCCAGACAGGCGGGAGGGGTATGAACACTGAAGCTTTCTTT. Translating gives CASSQTGGRGMNTEAFF. The chain uses TRBV7-8 and TRBJ1-1, with TRBD1 as a possible D gene (6 bases). Between the trimmed V and J ends, which lost 5 bases and 0 bases, there was a span of 19 bases. There are 17 residues in the CDR3. Germline values: CDR1 SGHVS, CDR2 FQNEAQ.

The chain couples TRBV25-1 to TRBJ2-7, with a tentative D call TRBD2 (5 bases). The CDR3 is 15 amino acids. The V end lost 2 bases, the J end lost 3 bases, and 14 bases lay between the germline ends. CDR1 MGHDK and CDR2 SYGVNS come from the germline V gene. DNA of the CDR3: TGTGCCAGCAGTGAAGGCCGGGGAAGTAGCTACGAGCAGTACTTC. It translates to CASSEGRGSSYEQYF.

The chain links TRBV5-8 to TRBJ2-1, with a weak D call TRBD1 (6 bases). The CDR3 runs to 15 residues. Trimming took off 4 bases at V and 5 bases at J, with 16 bases between the two ends. Per the germline V gene, CDR1 is SGHTS and CDR2 is YDEGEE. CDR3 DNA sequence: TGTGCCAGCAGCCGCATGTCTGGGACACACAATGAGCAGTTCTTC. It encodes CASSRMSGTHNEQFF.